Listed here are 20 T cell receptor beta chains from one sample, sequenced in a study of OX40 agonist ivuxolimab in advanced cancers. Some clones are missing from TCRdb's copy, which holds only in-frame ones; the method was immunoSEQ multiplex PCR. The data show some 43,000 clones, 80% to 90% seen once. Source: CD4+ or CD8+ T cells sorted from blood, taken in a trial of the OX40 agonist ivuxolimab. The receptors come from an adult with an advanced solid tumor such as melanoma, head and neck, liver or kidney cancer.

J is TRBJ1-1 and V is TRBV18, with a weak D call TRBD1 (5 bases). Trimming removed 1 base from V and 5 bases from J, with 14 bases in between. Germline CDR1 KGHSH, CDR2 LQKENI. There are 15 residues in the CDR3. CDR3 nucleotide sequence: TGTGCCAGCTCACCACTAGAGGGGCGGGGGACTGAAGCTTTCTTT. Protein: CASSPLEGRGTEAFF. The entire variable domain, with the rest obtained from reference TRBV18 and TRBJ1-1, is as follows: NAGVMQNPRHLVRRRGQEARLRCSPMKGHSHVYWYRQLPEEGLKFMVYLQKENIIDESGMPKERFSAEFPKEGPSILRIQQVVRGDSAAYFCASSPLEGRGTEAFFGQGTRLTVV.

V gene TRBV4-2 combines with J gene TRBJ2-1, with TRBD2 identical over 8 bases. V was clipped by 0 bases and J by 4 bases; unmatched bases: 8. Germline-derived CDR1 and CDR2 are LGHNA and YNFKEQ. The CDR3 is made up of 17 amino acids. As DNA, the CDR3 is TGTGCCAGCAGCCAAGATCAGACTAGCGTCGATTACAATGAGCAGTTCTTC. Protein sequence: CASSQDQTSVDYNEQFF.

The chain joins TRBV6-5 to TRBJ1-1; the D gene is possibly TRBD1 (6 bases). Germline V gives CDR1 MNHEY, CDR2 SVGAGI. This CDR3 has 14 residues. The V end was cut by 6 bases, the J end by 0 bases, with 11 bases between. Written as DNA, the CDR3 is TGTGCCAGCAGCTTACAGGGCTTGAACACTGAAGCTTTCTTT. This gives the protein CASSLQGLNTEAFF.

The chain carries TRBV5-1 and TRBJ2-7, with unresolved D. CDR1 is SGHRS, CDR2 YFSETQ, per germline. V was cut by 0 bases and J by 3 bases, with 7 bases left in between. This CDR3 is built from 13 residues. The CDR3 DNA reads TGCGCCAGCAGCTTGGACTCTTACTACGAGCAGTACTTC. Protein sequence: CASSLDSYYEQYF.

The V gene is TRBV4-1, the J gene TRBJ2-2; D uncertain. Germline loops: CDR1 MGHRA, CDR2 YSYEKL. V was pared by 3 bases and J by 2 bases, with 13 bases between. This CDR3 comprises 16 residues. CDR3: CASSQFGTLNTGELFF. CDR3 in DNA: TGCGCCAGCAGCCAGTTTGGAACCCTAAACACCGGGGAGCTGTTTTTT.

The chain links TRBV5-6 to TRBJ1-6; tentatively, D is TRBD1 (6 bases). CDR3 size: 16 residues. In germline, CDR1 is SGHDT, CDR2 YYEEEE. The V end was cut by 1 base, the J end by 10 bases, with 18 bases between. CDR3 residues: CASSLQGGLKGSPLHF. The CDR3 DNA reads as TGTGCCAGCAGCTTGCAAGGGGGTTTGAAAGGATCACCCCTCCACTTT.

The chain couples TRBV19 to TRBJ1-5, with a possible D match to TRBD1 (5 bases). V was cut by 10 bases and J by 4 bases, with 11 bases left in between. CDR3 size: 12 residues. Germline lookup yields CDR1 LNHDA and CDR2 SQIVND (reference sequence). The CDR3: CATNQGNQPQHF. The DNA of the CDR3 is TGTGCCACAAACCAGGGTAATCAGCCCCAGCATTTT.

The chain is built from TRBV28 and TRBJ2-7; D may be TRBD1 or TRBD2 (5 bases each). The V and J ends lost 8 bases and 0 bases respectively, with 14 bases between them. The CDR3 spans 14 residues. Germline loops: CDR1 MDHEN, CDR2 SYDVKM. Here the CDR3 DNA reads TGTGCCAGCGTTGTATCAGGGAGCTCCTACGAGCAGTACTTC. This codes for CASVVSGSSYEQYF.

The chain links TRBV12-5 to TRBJ2-2; 9 bases are shared with TRBD2. Germline values: CDR1 LGHNT, CDR2 FRNRAP. This CDR3 has 18 residues. V lost 3 bases, J lost 6 bases, and 14 bases stayed unmatched. The CDR3: CASGFWLAGSGSAGELFF. CDR3 nucleotides: TGTGCTAGTGGTTTTTGGCTAGCGGGGTCGGGTTCCGCCGGGGAGCTGTTTTTT.

The chain carries TRBV28 and TRBJ2-7, with TRBD1 matching over 7 bases. J was trimmed by 0 bases and V by 5 bases; bases with no gene match: 4. CDR1 and CDR2 (germline): MDHEN, SYDVKM. CDR3 length: 14 amino acids. The DNA for the CDR3 is TGTGCCAGCAGTCCTGGACAGGCCTCCTACGAGCAGTACTTC. The encoded protein is CASSPGQASYEQYF.

J is TRBJ2-6 and V is TRBV5-1; a possible D gene is TRBD1 (5 bases). V lost 4 bases and J 2 bases, leaving 10 bases between the germline ends. Germline assignment: CDR1 SGHRS and CDR2 YFSETQ. The CDR3 covers 15 residues. In nucleotides, the CDR3 is TGCGCCAGCAGCACCCAGGGTGCTGGGGCCAACGTCCTGACTTTC. Encoded protein: CASSTQGAGANVLTF.

This rearrangement joins TRBV4-1 to TRBJ2-3; TRBD2 aligns across 13 bases. CDR1 is MGHRA, CDR2 YSYEKL, per germline. The V gene end was trimmed by 3 bases and the J gene end by 8 bases; junction bases not matched to a gene: 14. The CDR3 runs 18 residues. The DNA of the CDR3 is TGCGCCAGCAGCCAGGGGAGGGGACTAGCGGGATCGGGGGGTACGCAGTATTTT. Amino acid sequence: CASSQGRGLAGSGGTQYF.

J is TRBJ1-5 and V is TRBV18; D is undetermined. CDR1 is KGHSH and CDR2 is LQKENI in the germline V gene. This CDR3 region has 15 residues. V was clipped by 3 bases and J by 0 bases, with 9 bases between them. This chain's CDR3 is CASSPREDSNQPQHF. The CDR3 nucleotides are TGTGCCAGCTCACCCCGGGAAGATAGCAATCAGCCCCAGCATTTT.

The J gene is TRBJ1-2, the V gene TRBV30, with TRBD1 identical over 12 bases. From germline, CDR1 is GTSNPN and CDR2 SVGIG (reference sequence). Germline trimming cut 5 bases from V and 7 bases from J; bases unmatched to any gene: 8. The CDR3 sequence is 14 residues long. CDR3 in amino acids: CAWEQGQGASGYTF. Written as DNA, the CDR3 is TGTGCCTGGGAACAGGGACAGGGGGCCTCTGGCTACACCTTC.

This clone came up once. The chain links TRBV6-1 to TRBJ2-7; D call uncertain. The CDR3 runs 12 residues. Trimming stripped 0 bases from V and 4 bases from J, with 4 bases between. The germline V gene has CDR1 MNHNS and CDR2 SASEGT. CDR3 sequence: CASSEAGYEQYF. DNA of the CDR3: TGTGCCAGCAGTGAAGCGGGGTACGAGCAGTACTTC.

The chain employs TRBV11-3 and TRBJ1-5; D may be TRBD1 (6 bases). This CDR3 comprises 13 residues. The germline CDR1 and CDR2 sequences are SGHNT and YENEEA. Trimming left V 1 base short and J 7 bases short, with 8 bases between. The CDR3 DNA sequence: TGTGCCAGCAGCTTAGGGAGGGGGCAGCCCCAGCATTTT. Residues: CASSLGRGQPQHF.

The CDR3 protein is CASSLSDRPAYNSPLHF. CDR3 coding DNA: TGTGCCAGCAGTTTATCGGACCGGCCTGCCTATAATTCACCCCTCCACTTT. The V call is TRBV27, the J call TRBJ1-6; no definite D call. V was clipped by 0 bases and J by 2 bases, with 11 bases between them. The germline gives CDR1 MNHEY, CDR2 SMNVEV (reference sequence). The CDR3 runs 17 residues.

This chain joins TRBV18 and TRBJ2-4, with D perhaps assigned TRBD1 or TRBD2 (5 bases each). CDR1 and CDR2 from the germline V gene are KGHSH and LQKENI. The germline V and J ends were trimmed by 6 bases and 2 bases, with 20 bases remaining between them. The CDR3 is 17 amino acids. This chain's CDR3 is CASSRDQPSGPKNIQYF. The CDR3 DNA follows: TGTGCCAGCTCTCGGGACCAACCCTCTGGGCCCAAAAACATTCAGTACTTC.

The chain recombines TRBV25-1 with TRBJ1-4; TRBD1 might be the D (5 bases). This CDR3 is built from 15 residues. Germline V CDR1 and CDR2: MGHDK, SYGVNS. V gave up 4 bases and J gave up 0 bases, with 9 bases separating them. The CDR3 spells CASSARGATNEKLFF. CDR3 nucleotides: TGTGCCAGCAGTGCTCGGGGCGCAACTAATGAAAAACTGTTTTTT.

The J gene is TRBJ1-2, the V gene TRBV20-1, with a weak D call TRBD1 (6 bases). CDR3 size: 11 residues. Germline V gene sequence: CDR1 DFQATT, CDR2 SNEGSKA (reference sequence). The ends were cut back, 5 bases at V and 8 bases at J, with 12 bases in the middle. The CDR3 here is CSAPGGGGYTF. The CDR3 DNA reads as TGCAGTGCTCCTGGCGGGGGCGGCTACACCTTC.